This entry describes one TCR beta chain. These data originate in a study of CD8 T cells in Susac syndrome. Reverse transcription of about 0.45 to 1 ug RNA used random hexamers. TCRdb re-called the immunoSEQ multiplex PCR reads with MiXCR, one entry per CDR3 protein. The repertoire holds approximately 150,000 distinct CDR3 sequences, roughly 95% seen once, with 0.075% to 0.1% in the top ten. Germline lookup yields CDR1 ENHRY and CDR2 SYGVKD. V was cut by 3 bases and J by 6 bases, with 8 bases left in between. There are 12 residues in the CDR3. The material sequenced was CD4+ T cells from PBMCs. The rearrangement uses TRBV10-3 and TRBJ1-1; the D is unclear. The clonotype originates from a human donor in good health. The CDR3 nucleotides are TGTGCCATCAGTGAAGGTCTCTCTGAAGCTTTCTTT. It translates to CAISEGLSEAFF.